Listed below are T cell receptor beta chains from one sample, sequenced in a study of T cells in Graves' hyperthyroidism and ophthalmopathy. TCRdb used MiXCR to reprocess the multiplex PCR reads, holding one entry per CDR3 protein. The data contain about 180,000 distinct CDR3 sequences, 9.4% of them singletons. Sequenced: blood. These receptors were taken from a woman younger than 35 with Graves' hyperthyroidism that later progressed to Graves' ophthalmopathy. Both conserved end residues are part of each CDR3. A D gene is named only where the DNA matches it firmly. The size entry is marked missing in some rows and otherwise reads once, few, many or a size class.

clone size	V gene	D gene	J gene	CDR3 DNA	CDR3 protein
many	TRBV9	TRBD1	TRBJ1-1	TGTGCCAGCAGCCCCCAGACAGGGGGGACTGAAGCTTTCTTT	CASSPQTGGTEAFF
once	TRBV6-1	TRBD2	TRBJ2-4	TGCGCCAGCAGCCCCGGACTAGCGGGAGCGCGGGAGAAAAACATTCAGTACTTC	CASSPGLAGAREKNIQYF
many	TRBV29-1	.	TRBJ2-3	TGCAGCATTCAGGACGGCACAGATACGCAGTATTTT	CSIQDGTDTQYF
many	TRBV14	TRBD1	TRBJ1-2	TGTGCCAGCAGCCGCGAGGCGGGACAGGGGGCGGCACGTGGCTACACCTTC	CASSREAGQGAARGYTF
many	TRBV10-1	.	TRBJ2-1	TGCGCCAGCAGTGACGGACAGAGTTACAATGAGCAGTTCTTC	CASSDGQSYNEQFF
many	TRBV20-1	TRBD1	TRBJ1-1	TGCAGTGTCGAAAACAGGGGAACTGAAGCTTTCTTT	CSVENRGTEAFF
few	TRBV19	TRBD1	TRBJ1-5	TGTGCCAGTAGTACTCGGGACAGGGTGTCAAATCAGCCCCAGCATTTT	CASSTRDRVSNQPQHF
.	TRBV6-5	.	TRBJ1-1	TGTGCCAGCAGTTACTCGGGCAGGAGATGGATCTTT	CASSYSGRRWIF
many	TRBV12-3/TRBV12-4	.	TRBJ2-6	TGTGCCAGCAGTCAACAGGGTATCTTTGGGGCCAACGTCCTGACTTTC	CASSQQGIFGANVLTF
.	TRBV19	.	TRBJ2-4	TGTGCCAGTAGTATAGGTGTTCGGGTGAGCGCTGCCAAAAACATTCAGTACTTC	CASSIGVRVSAAKNIQYF
few	TRBV19	.	TRBJ2-7	TGTGCCAGTAGTATTGAAGGAGCCGGCTCCTACGAGCAGTACTTC	CASSIEGAGSYEQYF
.	TRBV19	TRBD1	TRBJ1-1	TGTGCCAGTAGCAAGACAGGGGGCACTGAAGCTTTCTTT	CASSKTGGTEAFF
many	TRBV18	TRBD1	TRBJ1-5	TGTGCCAGCTCAGTCACAGGGGGCGGAAATCAGCCCCAGCATTTT	CASSVTGGGNQPQHF
.	TRBV19	TRBD1	TRBJ1-1	TGTGCCAGTAGCTCCGGGACAGGGCCAAACACTGAAGCTTTCTTT	CASSSGTGPNTEAFF
many	TRBV2	.	TRBJ1-3	TGTGCCAGCAGTTTTCGTAGAAACACCATATATTTT	CASSFRRNTIYF
many	TRBV7-9	.	TRBJ2-2	TGTGCCAGCAGCTTAACTGTAGGGATTAACACCGGGGAGCTGTTTTTT	CASSLTVGINTGELFF
once	TRBV9	.	TRBJ1-1	TGTGCCAGCAGCGGGGGGACGGCACGACTGGGGGAAAGCACTGAAGCTTTCTTT	CASSGGTARLGESTEAFF
many	TRBV30	.	TRBJ2-5	TGTGCCTGCTGGAACCAAGAGACCCAGTACTTC	CACWNQETQYF
many	TRBV20-1	.	TRBJ2-1	TGCAGTGCTGCAGGGGGGGGAGCGAGCCTCTACAATGAGCAGTTCTTC	CSAAGGGASLYNEQFF
many	TRBV28	TRBD1	TRBJ1-4	TGTGCCAGCAGTCTCCGGGACAGAGATGAAAAACTGTTTTTT	CASSLRDRDEKLFF
many	TRBV28	.	TRBJ1-5	TGTGCCGGACGAAGCGTTTATAGCAATCAGCCCCAGCATTTT	CAGRSVYSNQPQHF
many	TRBV12-3/TRBV12-4	.	TRBJ2-5	TGTGCCAGCAGTTGGAGGACTCGAGAGACCCAGTACTTC	CASSWRTRETQYF
many	TRBV11-2	.	TRBJ1-1	TGTGCCAGCAGCTTGGTCGACAACACTGAAGCTTTCTTT	CASSLVDNTEAFF
many	TRBV7-8	.	TRBJ2-3	TGTGCCAGCAGCTTAGTGGCCCCCCCTACAGATACGCAGTATTTT	CASSLVAPPTDTQYF
many	TRBV7-9	.	TRBJ1-4	TGTGCCAGCAGCCGAAAACCGGGGCCGGGGGCTAATGAAAAACTGTTTTTT	CASSRKPGPGANEKLFF
many	TRBV10-1	TRBD2	TRBJ2-7	TGCGCCAGCAGTGAGAGACTAGCGGGGTCCGAGCAGTACTTC	CASSERLAGSEQYF
.	TRBV6-1	TRBD2	TRBJ2-3	TGTGCCAGCGGTCGGAGCGGGGGCACAGATACGCAGTATTTT	CASGRSGGTDTQYF
many	TRBV20-1	.	TRBJ2-1	TGCAGTGCTAGAGTCTCGAGCTCCTACAATGAGCAGTTCTTC	CSARVSSSYNEQFF
many	TRBV14	TRBD1	TRBJ2-1	TGTGCCAGCAGCCCCTACAGGGGCGAGCAGTTCTTC	CASSPYRGEQFF
many	TRBV27	TRBD1	TRBJ2-1	TGTGCCAGCAGTTCGCCCCTACAGGGGCAAAATGAGCAGTTCTTC	CASSSPLQGQNEQFF
.	TRBV10-3	.	TRBJ1-1	TGTGCCATCAGTGAAGCTGGGAGTATGGCCGGGGACACTGAAGCTTTCTTT	CAISEAGSMAGDTEAFF